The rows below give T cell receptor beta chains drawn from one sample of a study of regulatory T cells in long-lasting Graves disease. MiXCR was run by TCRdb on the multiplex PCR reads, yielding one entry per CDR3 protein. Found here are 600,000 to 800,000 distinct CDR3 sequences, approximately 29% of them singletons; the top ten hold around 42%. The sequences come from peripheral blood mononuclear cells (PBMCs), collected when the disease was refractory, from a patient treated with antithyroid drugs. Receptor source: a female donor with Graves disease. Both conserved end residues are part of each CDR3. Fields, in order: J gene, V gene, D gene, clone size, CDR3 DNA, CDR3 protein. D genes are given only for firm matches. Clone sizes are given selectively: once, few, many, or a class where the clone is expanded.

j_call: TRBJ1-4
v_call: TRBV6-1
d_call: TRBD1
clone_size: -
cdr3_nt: TGTGCCAGCTCTTGGACAGGGGATAATGAAAAACTGTTTTTT
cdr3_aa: CASSWTGDNEKLFF

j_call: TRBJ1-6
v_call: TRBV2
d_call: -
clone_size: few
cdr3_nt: TGTGCCAGCAGTGAAGCGGGAGCAGTTTCTTCACCCCTCCACTTT
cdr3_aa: CASSEAGAVSSPLHF

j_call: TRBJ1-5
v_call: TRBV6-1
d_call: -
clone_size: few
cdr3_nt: TGTGCCAGCAGTGTCGTGTATAGCAATCAGCCCCAGCATTTT
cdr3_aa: CASSVVYSNQPQHF

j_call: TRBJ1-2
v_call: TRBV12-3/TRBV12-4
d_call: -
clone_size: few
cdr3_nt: TGTGCCAGCAGTTTTGTGGCCGTGGGAGGGGGGTATGGCTACACCTTC
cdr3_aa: CASSFVAVGGGYGYTF

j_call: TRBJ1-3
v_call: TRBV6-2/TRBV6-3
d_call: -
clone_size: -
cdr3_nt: TGTGCCAGCGCGCGGGGAAGCTCTGGAAACACCATATATTTT
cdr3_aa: CASARGSSGNTIYF

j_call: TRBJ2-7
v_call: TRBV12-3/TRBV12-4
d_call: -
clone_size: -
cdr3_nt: TGTGCCAGCAGTTCATCGGACACCTCCTACGAGCAGTACTTC
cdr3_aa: CASSSSDTSYEQYF

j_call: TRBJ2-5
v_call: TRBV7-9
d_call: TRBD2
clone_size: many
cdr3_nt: TGTGCCAGCAGCCAAGGGACTAGCGGGACGGAGACCCAGTACTTC
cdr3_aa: CASSQGTSGTETQYF

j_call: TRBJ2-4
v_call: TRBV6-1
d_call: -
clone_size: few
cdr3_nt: TGTGCCAGCAGACAGGGTGGGAAAAACATTCAGTACTTC
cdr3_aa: CASRQGGKNIQYF

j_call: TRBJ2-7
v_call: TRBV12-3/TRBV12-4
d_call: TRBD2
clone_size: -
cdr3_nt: TGTGCCAGCAGTCCAAGCGGGAGGGCCCTGTGGGAGCAGTACTTC
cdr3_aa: CASSPSGRALWEQYF

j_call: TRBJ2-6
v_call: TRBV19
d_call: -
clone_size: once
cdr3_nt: TGTGCCAGTAGAACCCAGAAGAGCTCTGGGGCCAACGTCCTGACTTTC
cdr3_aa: CASRTQKSSGANVLTF

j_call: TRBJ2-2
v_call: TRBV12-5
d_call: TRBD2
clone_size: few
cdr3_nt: TGTGCTAGTGGTGGCATCAGACTAGCGACCGGGGAGCTGTTTTTT
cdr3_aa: CASGGIRLATGELFF

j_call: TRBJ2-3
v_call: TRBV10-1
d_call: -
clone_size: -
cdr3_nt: TGCGCCAGCAGTGAGCCGAGGGCTGATACGCAGTATTTT
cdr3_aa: CASSEPRADTQYF

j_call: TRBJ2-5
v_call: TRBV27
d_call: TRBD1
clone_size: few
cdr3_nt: TGTGCCAGCAGTTTAAGTTGGGCAGGGGGATTCCAAGAGACCCAGTACTTC
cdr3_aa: CASSLSWAGGFQETQYF

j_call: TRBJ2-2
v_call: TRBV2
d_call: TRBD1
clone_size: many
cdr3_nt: TGTGCCAGCAGTACAGGGGGCAGGACCGGGGAGCTGTTTTTT
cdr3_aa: CASSTGGRTGELFF

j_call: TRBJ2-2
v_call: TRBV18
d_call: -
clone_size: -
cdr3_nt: TGTGCCAGCTCATCTCGACCGGTACCGAACACCGGGGAGCTGTTTTTT
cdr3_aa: CASSSRPVPNTGELFF

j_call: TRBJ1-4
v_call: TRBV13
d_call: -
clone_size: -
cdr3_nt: TGTGCCAGCAGGCTACGGGACAACGCTCTGTTGGGTGAAAAACTGTTTTTT
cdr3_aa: CASRLRDNALLGEKLFF

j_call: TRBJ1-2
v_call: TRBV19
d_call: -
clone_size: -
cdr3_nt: TGTGCCAGTAGTATTGTTGTTCGGCTACAAAACTATGGCTACACCTTC
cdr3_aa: CASSIVVRLQNYGYTF

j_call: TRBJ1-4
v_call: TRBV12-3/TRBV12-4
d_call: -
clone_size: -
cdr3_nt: TGTGCCAGCAGTTTCTCGCAGGGAGGTGAAAAACTGTTTTTT
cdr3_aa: CASSFSQGGEKLFF

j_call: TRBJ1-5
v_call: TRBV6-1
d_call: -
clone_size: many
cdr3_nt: TGTGCCAGCAGTGAAGGGGCAGGGGGCAATCAGCCCCAGCATTTT
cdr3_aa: CASSEGAGGNQPQHF

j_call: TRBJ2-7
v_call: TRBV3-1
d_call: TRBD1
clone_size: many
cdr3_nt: TGTGCCAGCAGCCCTACAGGGGGCAATGAGCAGTACTTC
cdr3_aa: CASSPTGGNEQYF

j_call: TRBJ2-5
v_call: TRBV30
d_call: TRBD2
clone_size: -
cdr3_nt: TGTGCCTGGAGTGTTTCCGGCGGGAGGGACCAAGAGACCCAGTACTTC
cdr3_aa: CAWSVSGGRDQETQYF

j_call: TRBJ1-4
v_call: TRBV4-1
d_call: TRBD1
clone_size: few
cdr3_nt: TGCGCCAGCAGCCAAGATCGGTCGACAGGGTGGCAGGAAAAACTGTTTTTT
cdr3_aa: CASSQDRSTGWQEKLFF

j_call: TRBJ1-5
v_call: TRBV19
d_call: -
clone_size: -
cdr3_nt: TGTGCCAGTAGCAACACTCGGACCTTTTGGCCCCAGCATTTT
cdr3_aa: CASSNTRTFWPQHF

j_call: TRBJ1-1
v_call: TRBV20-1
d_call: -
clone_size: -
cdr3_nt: TGCAGTGCTAGAGATCTCGCCAGGGCTGACACTGAAGCTTTCTTT
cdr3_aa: CSARDLARADTEAFF

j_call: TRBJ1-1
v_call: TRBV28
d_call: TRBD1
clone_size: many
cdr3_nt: TGTGCCTCTGTCCCCACAGGGGAGAACACTGAAGCTTTCTTT
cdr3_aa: CASVPTGENTEAFF

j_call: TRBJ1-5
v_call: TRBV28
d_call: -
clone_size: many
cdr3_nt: TGTGCCAGCAGTTTACGGTTGAGCAATCAGCTCCAGCATTTT
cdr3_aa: CASSLRLSNQLQHF

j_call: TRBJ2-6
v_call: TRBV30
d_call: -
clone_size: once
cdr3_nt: TGTGCCTGGAGTTCCGGGCCTGGGGCCAACGTCCTGACTTTC
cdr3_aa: CAWSSGPGANVLTF

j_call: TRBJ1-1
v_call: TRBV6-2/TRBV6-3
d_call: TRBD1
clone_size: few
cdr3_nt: TGTGCCACCACGACAGGGCTCAGGAGGGACACTGAAGCTTTCTTT
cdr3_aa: CATTTGLRRDTEAFF

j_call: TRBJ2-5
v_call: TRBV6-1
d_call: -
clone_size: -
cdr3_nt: TGTGCCAGCAGAATTACAGGAGGGGAGACCCAGTACTTC
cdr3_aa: CASRITGGETQYF

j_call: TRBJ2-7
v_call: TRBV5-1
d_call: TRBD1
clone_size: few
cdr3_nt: TGCGCCAGCAGCTTGTCGGATGACAGGGCCCACGAGCAGTACTTC
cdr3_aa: CASSLSDDRAHEQYF

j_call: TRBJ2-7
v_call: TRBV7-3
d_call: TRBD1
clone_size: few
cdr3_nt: TGTGCCAGCAGCACTTCCGGGACAGGGTCCCACGAGCAGTACTTC
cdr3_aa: CASSTSGTGSHEQYF

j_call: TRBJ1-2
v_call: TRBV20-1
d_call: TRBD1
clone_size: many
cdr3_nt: TGCAGTGCTGGGGGGACAGGGGCTTCTGGCTACACCTTC
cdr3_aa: CSAGGTGASGYTF

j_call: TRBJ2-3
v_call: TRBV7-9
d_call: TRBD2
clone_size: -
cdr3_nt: TGTGCCAGCAGCTTAGCGCAGCGGGATTGGAGCACAGATACGCAGTATTTT
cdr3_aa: CASSLAQRDWSTDTQYF

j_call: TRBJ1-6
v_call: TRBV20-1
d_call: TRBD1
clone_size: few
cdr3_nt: TGCAGTGCTAGATGGACAGGGGATTCACCCCTCCACTTT
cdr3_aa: CSARWTGDSPLHF

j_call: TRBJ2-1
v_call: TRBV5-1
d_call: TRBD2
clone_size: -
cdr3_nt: TGCGCCAGCAGCAAAGGACTAGCGGGAGGGGTAAGCGATGAGCAGTTCTTC
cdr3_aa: CASSKGLAGGVSDEQFF

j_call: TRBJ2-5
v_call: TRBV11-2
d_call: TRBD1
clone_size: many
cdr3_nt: TGTGCCAGCAGCCCCCAGGGGACAGGGTACCAAGAGACCCAGTACTTC
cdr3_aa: CASSPQGTGYQETQYF

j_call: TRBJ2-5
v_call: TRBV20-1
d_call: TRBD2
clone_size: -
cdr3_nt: TGCAGTGCTAGAGCCCGACTAGCGGAAAAGGGGGAGACCCAGTACTTC
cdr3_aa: CSARARLAEKGETQYF

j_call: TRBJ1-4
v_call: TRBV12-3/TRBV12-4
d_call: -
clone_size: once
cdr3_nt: TGTGCCAGCAGTCCCTGGACCGCAAATAGTGAAAAACTGTTTTTT
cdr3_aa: CASSPWTANSEKLFF

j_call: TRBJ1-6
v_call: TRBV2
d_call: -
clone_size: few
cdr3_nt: TGTGCCAGCAGTAGGGGGACTAATTCACCCCTCCACTTT
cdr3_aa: CASSRGTNSPLHF

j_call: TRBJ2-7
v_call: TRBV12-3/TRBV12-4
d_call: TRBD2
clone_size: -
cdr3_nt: TGTGCCAGCAGTTTATCGTTCAGGGAGGGACTAGCTTCCTACGAGCAGTACTTC
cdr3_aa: CASSLSFREGLASYEQYF

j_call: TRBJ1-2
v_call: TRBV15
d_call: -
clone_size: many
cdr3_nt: TGTGCCACCAGCAGAGATCCGGCCATTATGTATGGCTACACCTTC
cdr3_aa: CATSRDPAIMYGYTF

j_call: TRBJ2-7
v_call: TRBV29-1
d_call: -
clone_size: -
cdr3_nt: TGCAGCGTCCCCCGATCCCAGTACTCCTACGAGCAGTACTTC
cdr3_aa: CSVPRSQYSYEQYF

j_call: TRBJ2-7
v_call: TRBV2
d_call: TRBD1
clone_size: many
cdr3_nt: TGTGCCAGCAGTCAACCGGGACAGCAGACCTACGAGCAGTACTTC
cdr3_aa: CASSQPGQQTYEQYF

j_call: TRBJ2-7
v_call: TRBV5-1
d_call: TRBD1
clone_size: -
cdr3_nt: TGCGCCAGCAGCCAATCCTGGACAGGGGTCGACGAGCAGTACTTC
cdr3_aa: CASSQSWTGVDEQYF

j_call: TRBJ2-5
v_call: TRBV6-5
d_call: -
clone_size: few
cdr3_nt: TGTGCCAGCAGTTACTCGGCAGCAGGGGTTGGTGAGACCCAGTACTTC
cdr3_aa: CASSYSAAGVGETQYF

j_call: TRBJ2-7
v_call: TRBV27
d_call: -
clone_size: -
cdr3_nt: TGTGCCAGCAGTCTAGGGACAACGCGCGAGCAGTACTTC
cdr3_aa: CASSLGTTREQYF

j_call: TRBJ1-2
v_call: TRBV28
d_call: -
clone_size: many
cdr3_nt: TGTGCCAGCAGTTTAAACCCCCTAGATGGCTACACCTTC
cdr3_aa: CASSLNPLDGYTF

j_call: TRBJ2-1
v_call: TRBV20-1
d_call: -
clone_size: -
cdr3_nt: TGCAGTGCTCGGAGGTCAGGCTACAATGAGCAGTTCTTC
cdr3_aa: CSARRSGYNEQFF

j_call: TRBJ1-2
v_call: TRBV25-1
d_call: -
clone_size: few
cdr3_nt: TGTGCCAGCAGTGAATATTGGCGGGAGGGGATGTATGGCTACACCTTC
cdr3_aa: CASSEYWREGMYGYTF

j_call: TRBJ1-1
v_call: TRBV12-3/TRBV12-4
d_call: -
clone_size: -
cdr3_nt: TGTGCCAGCAGTTTACAAGGCACCTTCACTGAAGCTTTCTTT
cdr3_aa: CASSLQGTFTEAFF

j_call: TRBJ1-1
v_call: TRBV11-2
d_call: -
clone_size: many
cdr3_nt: TGTGCCAGCAGCTTTCGTCGGGCCTTGAACACTGAAGCTTTCTTT
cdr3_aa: CASSFRRALNTEAFF

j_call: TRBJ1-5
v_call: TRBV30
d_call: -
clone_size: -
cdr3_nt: TGTGCCTGGAGTGTAGAGGATCAGCCCCAGCATTTT
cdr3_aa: CAWSVEDQPQHF

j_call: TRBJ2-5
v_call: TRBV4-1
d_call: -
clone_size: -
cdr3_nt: TGCGCCAGCAGCCGCAACGGGGAGCGGTCGGGGGAGACCCAGTACTTC
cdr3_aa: CASSRNGERSGETQYF

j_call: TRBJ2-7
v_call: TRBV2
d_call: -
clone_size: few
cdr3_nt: TGTGCCAGCAGGGGGGCCTCCTACGAGCAGTACTTC
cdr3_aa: CASRGASYEQYF

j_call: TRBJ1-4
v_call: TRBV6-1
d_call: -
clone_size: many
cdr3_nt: TGTGCCAGCAGTACTACGACAGCTAGCAATGAAAAACTGTTTTTT
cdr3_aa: CASSTTTASNEKLFF

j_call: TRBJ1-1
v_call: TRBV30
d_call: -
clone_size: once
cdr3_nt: TGTGCCTGGAGTTTAAGGGCCCTGAACACTGAAGCTTTCTTT
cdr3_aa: CAWSLRALNTEAFF

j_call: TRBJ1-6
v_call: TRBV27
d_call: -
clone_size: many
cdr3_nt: TGTGCCAGCAGCCCCCGGGCGTTAAATTCACCCCTCCACTTT
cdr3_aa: CASSPRALNSPLHF

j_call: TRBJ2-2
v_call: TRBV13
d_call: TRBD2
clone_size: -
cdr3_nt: TGTGCCAGCAGCTTAGCCTTAGCGGGAGGCTACACCGGGGAGCTGTTTTTT
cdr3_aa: CASSLALAGGYTGELFF

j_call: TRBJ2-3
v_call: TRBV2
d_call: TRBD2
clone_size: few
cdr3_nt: TGTGCCAGCACCGTAGCGGGAGGCCCCACAGATACGCAGTATTTT
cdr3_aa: CASTVAGGPTDTQYF

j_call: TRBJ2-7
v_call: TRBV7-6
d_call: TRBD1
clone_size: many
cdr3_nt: TGTGCCAGCAGCTTGACAGGGGGCCACGAGCAGTACTTC
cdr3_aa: CASSLTGGHEQYF